Listed below are T cell receptor beta chains from one sample, sequenced in a study of blood T cell repertoires in COVID-19. Using immunoSEQ multiplex PCR, the repertoire was profiled, and TCRdb retains in-frame clones only, with some absent. The sample includes about 480,000 clones, approximately 86% of them seen just once. The source material was PBMCs or T cells enriched from blood (not recorded which). The receptors here all came from a woman in her sixties or seventies who had recovered from COVID-19. Each CDR3 is given with its conserved first and last residue. Each record gives: J gene, clone size, V gene, D gene, CDR3 protein, CDR3 DNA. A D gene is named only where the DNA matches it firmly. Only part of the rows carry a size: once, few, many, or a class if the clone is expanded.

>TRBJ1-2|.|TRBV28|.
CASSTQSTGNFIGYTF
TGTGCCAGCAGCACCCAATCGACAGGAAATTTTATTGGCTACACCTTC
>TRBJ2-2|.|TRBV10-1|.
CASSESPGSPELFF
TGCGCCAGCAGTGAGTCCCCAGGTTCCCCCGAGCTGTTTTTT
>TRBJ2-5|.|TRBV30|.
CAWSVPSETQYF
TGTGCCTGGAGTGTTCCGTCGGAGACCCAGTACTTC
>TRBJ2-3|.|TRBV3-1/TRBV3-2|.
CASSQDTARSTDTQYF
TGTGCCAGCAGCCAAGATACCGCCAGAAGCACAGATACGCAGTATTTT
>TRBJ2-6|.|TRBV30|TRBD1
CAWGWDSSGANVLTF
TGTGCCTGGGGGTGGGACAGCTCTGGGGCCAACGTCCTGACTTTC
>TRBJ1-4|few|TRBV5-1|TRBD1
CASSRTGDEKLFF
TGCGCCAGCAGTCGTACAGGGGATGAAAAACTGTTTTTT
>TRBJ2-2|.|TRBV9|.
CASSVAYPRVGELFF
TGTGCCAGCAGCGTAGCTTATCCCCGGGTCGGGGAGCTGTTTTTT
>TRBJ2-1|.|TRBV30|TRBD1
CAWGGQGTVNEQFF
TGTGCCTGGGGGGGACAGGGGACCGTCAATGAGCAGTTCTTC
>TRBJ1-5|.|TRBV18|.
CASSPTAGYSISNQPQHF
TGTGCCAGCTCACCCACGGCGGGGTATTCGATTAGCAATCAGCCCCAGCATTTT
>TRBJ2-1|.|TRBV4-1|TRBD2
CASSLSGGIYNEQFF
TGCGCCAGCAGCCTTAGCGGGGGAATCTACAATGAGCAGTTCTTC
>TRBJ1-1|.|TRBV9|TRBD1
CASSTGALNTEAFF
TGTGCCAGCAGCACAGGGGCTTTGAACACTGAAGCTTTCTTT
>TRBJ1-1|.|TRBV18|TRBD1
CASSPFRMGQGRNTEAFF
TGTGCCAGCTCACCATTCCGCATGGGACAGGGTCGTAACACTGAAGCTTTCTTT
>TRBJ1-2|.|TRBV15|.
CATSREYGYTF
TGTGCCACCAGCAGGGAGTATGGCTACACCTTC
>TRBJ2-5|.|TRBV5-5|.
CASSFGVGETQYF
TGTGCCAGCAGCTTCGGGGTAGGAGAGACCCAGTACTTC
>TRBJ1-5|once|TRBV29-1|TRBD1
CSVVQGAGGSNQPQHF
TGCAGCGTTGTCCAGGGGGCTGGGGGAAGCAATCAGCCCCAGCATTTT
>TRBJ2-5|.|TRBV2|.
CASSDAGSQETQYF
TGTGCCAGCAGTGACGCAGGGTCCCAAGAGACCCAGTACTTC
>TRBJ2-5|.|TRBV3-1/TRBV3-2|TRBD1
CASSRTGGAETQYF
TGTGCCAGCAGTCGGACAGGGGGCGCGGAGACCCAGTACTTC
>TRBJ2-1|.|TRBV2|TRBD2
CASRFSGGELDNEQFF
TGTGCCAGCAGGTTTAGCGGGGGGGAATTAGACAATGAGCAGTTCTTC
>TRBJ1-2|once|TRBV4-2|.
CASSQRSTSGYTF
TGTGCCAGCAGCCAACGTTCAACTTCTGGCTACACCTTC
>TRBJ1-5|.|TRBV12-3/TRBV12-4|.
CASSFSGQPQHF
TGTGCCAGCAGTTTTAGCGGTCAGCCCCAGCATTTT
>TRBJ1-2|.|TRBV6-4|.
CASSDSLGASGYTF
TGTGCCAGCAGTGATTCTTTGGGGGCCTCTGGCTACACCTTC
>TRBJ1-6|few|TRBV6-1|.
CASSERGYSPLHF
TGTGCCAGCAGTGAAAGGGGATATTCACCCCTCCACTTT
>TRBJ1-1|.|TRBV19|.
CASSIGANTEAFF
TGTGCCAGTAGTATAGGAGCGAACACTGAAGCTTTCTTT
>TRBJ1-1|.|TRBV30|TRBD1
CAWGGQAGRAFF
TGTGCCTGGGGTGGACAGGCCGGGAGGGCTTTCTTT
>TRBJ1-2|.|TRBV6-5|.
CASSFRTRNYGYTF
TGTGCCAGCAGTTTCCGGACACGTAACTATGGCTACACCTTC
>TRBJ2-2|.|TRBV5-1|.
CASSPTAGNTGELFF
TGCGCCAGCAGCCCCACCGCGGGGAACACCGGGGAGCTGTTTTTT
>TRBJ1-1|.|TRBV4-1|TRBD1
CASSQLDRAATEAFF
TGCGCCAGCAGCCAGCTAGACAGGGCGGCGACTGAAGCTTTCTTT
>TRBJ1-2|.|TRBV30|.
CACRLSHGANYGYTF
TGTGCCTGTAGGCTTTCCCACGGAGCTAACTATGGCTACACCTTC
>TRBJ1-2|.|TRBV2|.
CARELPAGNYGYTF
TGTGCCAGAGAACTCCCCGCAGGTAACTATGGCTACACCTTC
>TRBJ1-2|many|TRBV6-5|.
CASTRGGAEYGYTF
TGTGCCAGCACCCGGGGAGGGGCGGAGTATGGCTACACCTTC
>TRBJ1-2|.|TRBV3-1/TRBV3-2|.
CASSQGRPYGYTF
TGTGCCAGCAGCCAAGGGAGGCCCTATGGCTACACCTTC
>TRBJ1-5|.|TRBV19|.
CASSIDPTGSQPQHF
TGTGCCAGTAGTATAGATCCTACAGGGAGTCAGCCCCAGCATTTT
>TRBJ1-1|.|TRBV7-9|TRBD1
CASSYRGQGSTEAFF
TGTGCCAGCAGCTATCGTGGACAGGGGAGCACTGAAGCTTTCTTT
>TRBJ2-5|.|TRBV5-1|.
CASSSSPGGRSETQYF
TGCGCCAGCAGCTCCAGCCCTGGGGGCAGGTCAGAGACCCAGTACTTC
>TRBJ2-1|once|TRBV10-1|.
CASNGGQLGSYQFF
TGCGCCAGCAACGGCGGGCAACTTGGGTCTTATCAGTTCTTC
>TRBJ2-5|.|TRBV5-4|TRBD2
CASSLGWTTGGETQYF
TGTGCCAGCAGCTTGGGTTGGACGACGGGAGGAGAGACCCAGTACTTC
>TRBJ1-6|.|TRBV10-3|TRBD1
CAISEVQGYNSPLHF
TGTGCCATCAGTGAAGTACAGGGGTATAATTCACCCCTCCACTTT
>TRBJ2-3|.|TRBV6-6|.
CASAGGPYTDTQYF
TGTGCCAGCGCCGGGGGGCCTTACACAGATACGCAGTATTTT
>TRBJ1-6|.|TRBV5-1|.
CASSLSPGYNSPLHF
TGCGCCAGCAGCTTATCCCCAGGGTATAATTCACCCCTCCACTTT
>TRBJ2-1|.|TRBV19|.
CASSTQGSYNEQFF
TGTGCCAGTAGTACTCAGGGCTCCTACAATGAGCAGTTCTTC
>TRBJ1-4|once|TRBV6-5|TRBD1
CASSRDRGNEKLFF
TGTGCCAGCAGCCGGGACAGGGGTAATGAAAAACTGTTTTTT
>TRBJ1-2|.|TRBV11-2|TRBD1
CASSLGRGPLKNYGYTF
TGTGCCAGCAGCTTAGGTAGGGGGCCACTCAAAAACTATGGCTACACCTTC
>TRBJ2-1|.|TRBV5-1|TRBD2
CASSLVLAGGPYNEQFF
TGCGCCAGCAGCTTGGTACTCGCGGGGGGGCCCTACAATGAGCAGTTCTTC
>TRBJ1-1|.|TRBV29-1|.
CSVGDRFYRGTEAFF
TGCAGCGTGGGAGACAGGTTTTATAGGGGCACTGAAGCTTTCTTT
>TRBJ2-3|.|TRBV6-5|TRBD1
CASSPDREIGDTQYF
TGTGCCAGCAGTCCAGACAGGGAAATCGGGGATACGCAGTATTTT
>TRBJ2-2|.|TRBV4-1|TRBD2
CASSQAPRGAGDYTGELFF
TGCGCCAGCAGCCAAGCGCCTCGGGGAGCGGGGGACTACACCGGGGAGCTGTTTTTT
>TRBJ1-2|.|TRBV5-1|.
CASSENYGYTF
TGCGCCAGCAGCGAGAACTATGGCTACACCTTC
>TRBJ1-5|.|TRBV28|.
CASSSGQFNQPQHF
TGTGCCAGCAGTTCCGGACAGTTCAATCAGCCCCAGCATTTT
>TRBJ1-5|.|TRBV2|TRBD1
CASATGIGQPQHF
TGTGCCAGTGCGACAGGGATCGGTCAGCCCCAGCATTTT
>TRBJ2-3|.|TRBV30|TRBD2
CAWSQTGGADTQYF
TGTGCCTGGAGTCAAACGGGAGGGGCGGATACGCAGTATTTT
>TRBJ2-1|.|TRBV29-1|TRBD2
CSVKVFERGGQKESSYNEQFF
TGCAGCGTCAAAGTTTTCGAGCGGGGGGGCCAAAAGGAGAGCTCCTACAATGAGCAGTTCTTC
>TRBJ1-4|.|TRBV10-3|TRBD1
CATKTGEATNEKLFF
TGTGCCACCAAAACAGGGGAAGCAACTAATGAAAAACTGTTTTTT
>TRBJ1-1|.|TRBV5-1|TRBD1
CASSPPDRGEAFF
TGCGCCAGCAGCCCGCCGGACAGGGGGGAAGCTTTCTTT
>TRBJ2-3|once|TRBV18|.
CASSLRTAFNTDTQYF
TGTGCCAGCTCACTAAGGACAGCGTTTAACACAGATACGCAGTATTTT
>TRBJ1-1|.|TRBV4-2|.
CASSQGHRVITEAFF
TGTGCCAGCAGCCAGGGTCACAGGGTAATCACTGAAGCTTTCTTT
>TRBJ1-1|.|TRBV2|.
CASRRDLNTEAFF
TGTGCCAGCAGGCGGGACCTGAACACTGAAGCTTTCTTT
>TRBJ2-1|.|TRBV6-5|.
CASRSRQLSYNEQFF
TGTGCCAGCAGATCCCGACAGCTCTCCTACAATGAGCAGTTCTTC